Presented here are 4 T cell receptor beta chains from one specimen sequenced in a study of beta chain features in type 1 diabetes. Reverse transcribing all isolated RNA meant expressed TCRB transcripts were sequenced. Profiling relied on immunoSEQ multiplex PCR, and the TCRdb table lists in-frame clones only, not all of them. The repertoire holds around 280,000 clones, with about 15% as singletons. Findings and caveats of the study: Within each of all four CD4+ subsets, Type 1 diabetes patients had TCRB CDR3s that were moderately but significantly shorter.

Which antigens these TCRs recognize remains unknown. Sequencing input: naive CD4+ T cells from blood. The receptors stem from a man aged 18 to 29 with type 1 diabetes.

The DNA of the CDR3 is TGTGCCAGTAGTGTCCCGGGACAGGGCGTGTTCGAGCAGTACTTC. Its protein is CASSVPGQGVFEQYF. The V gene is TRBV19, the J gene TRBJ2-7, with 9 bases lining up with TRBD1. The CDR3 runs to 15 residues. Germline-derived CDR1 and CDR2 are LNHDA and SQIVND (reference sequence). The junction had 11 bases not matched to a gene; V was cut back by 5 bases and J by 6 bases.

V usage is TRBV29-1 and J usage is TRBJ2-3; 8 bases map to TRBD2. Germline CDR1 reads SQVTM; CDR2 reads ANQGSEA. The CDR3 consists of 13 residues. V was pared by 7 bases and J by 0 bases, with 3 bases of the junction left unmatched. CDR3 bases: TGCAGCGCCCGCGGGGGGAGCACAGATACGCAGTATTTT. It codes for CSARGGSTDTQYF.

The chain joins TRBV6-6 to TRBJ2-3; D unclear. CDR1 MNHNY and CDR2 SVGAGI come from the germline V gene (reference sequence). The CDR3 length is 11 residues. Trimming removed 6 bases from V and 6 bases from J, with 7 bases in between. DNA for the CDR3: TGTGCCAGCAGCGACTGGGATACGCAGTATTTT. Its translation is CASSDWDTQYF.

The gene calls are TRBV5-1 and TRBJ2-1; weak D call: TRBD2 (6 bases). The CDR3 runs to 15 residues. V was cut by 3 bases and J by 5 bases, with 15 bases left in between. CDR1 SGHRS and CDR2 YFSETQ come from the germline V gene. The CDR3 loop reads CASSSLIGGNNEQFF. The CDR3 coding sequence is TGCGCCAGCAGCTCCCTTATTGGGGGGAACAATGAGCAGTTCTTC.